These T cell receptor beta chains were read from a single sample in a study of blood T cells in healthy people across ages. One entry per CDR3 protein, called by TCRdb with MiXCR from the 5' RACE reads. The data hold some 1.4 million distinct CDR3 sequences, with around 39% observed a single time. Sequenced material: blood. These receptors originate from a woman younger than 35 in good health. The CDR3 runs from the conserved cysteine through the conserved F or W.

>TRBV29-1
CSVYSRDEQYF
>TRBV4-1
CASTENDGYNSPLHF
>TRBV9
CASSPRQSGEKLFF
>TRBV4-1
CASSQPRWAGGRGYTF
>TRBV7-6
CASSLGGTLVEQFF
>TRBV10-3
CAISELTGDLYGYTF
>TRBV18
CASSPPFPGKNEQYF
>TRBV7-2
CASSLARLLNEQFF
>TRBV14
CASSQLGKTGNTIYF
>TRBV13
CASSSEWDSSSQETQYF
>TRBV20-1
CSAPRGALDTQYF
>TRBV6-5
CASSPGSRKTQYF
>TRBV5-1
CASSLGATSGINEQFF
>TRBV24-1
CATSDPRGEGSETQYF
>TRBV20-1
CSARDPSGGSYNEQFF
>TRBV28
CASSSGRADDQPQHF
>TRBV20-1
CSATLTSSYNEQFF
>TRBV28
CASSGGDQGYQETQYF
>TRBV20-1
CSAWGDRGYEQYF
>TRBV6-4
CASSVPGQGSSEETQYF
>TRBV6-6
CASSYSRTGLQPQHF
>TRBV6-1
CASSDRDRGSYEQYF
>TRBV9
CASSTDHSTDTQYF
>TRBV6-6
CASSYSLELYNEQYF
>TRBV20-1
CSARVPSGASSYNEQFF
>TRBV10-3
CAIKGQGNYNEQFF
>TRBV5-1
CASRATGRGFGSTEAFF
>TRBV6-1
CASSEGGTFTEAFF
>TRBV3-1
CARNRSGEQFF
>TRBV5-6
CASKTSGTNTDTQYF
>TRBV4-1
CASSPTGTSGGETQYF
>TRBV27
CASSLRQNSPLHF
>TRBV20-1
CSASPGGSGSIHEQYF
>TRBV5-1
CASSPGTGGFFDEQFF
>TRBV20-1
CSARERGGGYEQYF
>TRBV7-2
CASSLVGTSGDTQYF
>TRBV6-2/TRBV6-3
CASVGKGTGEYEQYF
>TRBV7-9
CASSFGGAGTEAFF
>TRBV12-3/TRBV12-4
CASSLSGGFNYGYTF
>TRBV12-3/TRBV12-4
CASSAFRDPPLWTQYF
>TRBV6-6
CASRTGDQPQHF
>TRBV29-1
CSARTSGGAFSSYEQYF